The 16 T cell receptor beta chains presented below share a single source sample, sequenced in a study of shared clonotypes between healthy human individuals. Libraries were prepared by immunoSEQ multiplex PCR; TCRdb keeps only in-frame clonotypes and omits some of them. The sample lists over 750,000 clones; about 97% were seen once. Naive CD8 isolation took CD45RO-negative cells positively selected for CCR7 and excluded terminally differentiated effector memory CD45RA+ cells. Source material: naive CD8+ T cells sorted from blood. These TCRs come from a man under 40 in good health.

V and J are TRBV27 and TRBJ1-1; 8 bases are a match to TRBD1. Germline lookup yields CDR1 MNHEY and CDR2 SMNVEV (reference sequence). V lost 3 bases and J lost 9; bases outside the gene matches: 9. This CDR3 has 14 amino acids. The CDR3 region has the DNA TGTGCCAGCAGTTTGCGAGTCGGGGACAGGAAAGCTTTCTTT. Its protein product is CASSLRVGDRKAFF.

The CDR3 coding sequence is TGCGCCAGCAGCTTGGCCGAATCGGGAGGATGGTTGGATGAGCAGTTCTTC. It codes for CASSLAESGGWLDEQFF. The V gene is TRBV5-1, the J gene TRBJ2-1, with 7 bases matching TRBD2. This CDR3 spans 17 amino acids. Per the germline V gene, CDR1 is SGHRS and CDR2 is YFSETQ. Trimming cost V 0 bases and J 8 bases; bases outside gene matches: 14.

On this clone: Other DNA sequences in the same sample also yield this CDR3. The chain combines TRBV27 with TRBJ2-1, with 11 bases fitting TRBD1. V lost 5 bases to trimming and J lost 4 bases; unmatched junction nucleotides: 4. In germline, CDR1 is MNHEY, CDR2 SMNVEV (reference sequence). CDR3 length: 15 amino acids. CDR3 sequence: CASSLGTGGYNEQFF. The CDR3 nucleotides read TGTGCCAGCAGTCTCGGGACAGGGGGGTACAATGAGCAGTTCTTC.

The chain employs TRBV5-6 and TRBJ2-3, with D unresolved. Trimming stripped 4 bases from V and 2 bases from J, with 11 bases between. CDR1 is SGHDT and CDR2 is YYEEEE in the germline V gene. The CDR3 runs 14 residues. The CDR3: CASSPWVDTDTQYF. CDR3 in DNA: TGTGCCAGCAGCCCATGGGTGGACACAGATACGCAGTATTTT.

CDR3 residues: CASSLAGDGQETQYF. CDR3 sequence (DNA): TGTGCCAGCAGCTTAGCGGGAGACGGACAAGAGACCCAGTACTTC. The chain carries TRBV7-6 and TRBJ2-5; the D gene is possibly TRBD2 (5 bases). The CDR3 sequence is 15 residues long. The V end lost 0 bases, the J end lost 2 bases, and 10 bases lay between the germline ends. Per germline, CDR1 SGHVS and CDR2 FNYEAQ.

This clone appeared once. V and J are TRBV25-1 and TRBJ2-7; D might be TRBD1 (5 bases). V was trimmed by 3 bases and J by 3 bases, leaving 12 bases between them. Germline CDR1 is MGHDK and CDR2 is SYGVNS. The CDR3 spans 14 residues. The CDR3 region has the DNA TGTGCCAGCAGTGACAGGGCCCCGAACTACGAGCAGTACTTC. Its translation: CASSDRAPNYEQYF.

This clone was seen once. The CDR3 sequence is CASSQEDWRRNSGANVLTF. CDR3 nucleotide sequence: TGCGCCAGCAGCCAAGAAGACTGGAGAAGGAACTCTGGGGCCAACGTCCTGACTTTC. The chain links TRBV4-3 to TRBJ2-6; unclear D gene. The CDR3 runs to 19 residues. CDR1 is LGHNA and CDR2 is YSLEER in the germline V gene. Trimming removed 0 bases from V and 0 bases from J, with 15 bases in between.

This chain joins TRBV10-1 and TRBJ2-3, with 10 bases fitting TRBD2. V was pared by 11 bases and J by 0 bases, with 20 bases of the junction left unmatched. This CDR3 has 19 amino acids. CDR1 WNHNN and CDR2 SYGVQD come from the germline V gene (reference sequence). The chain's CDR3 is CAHQKREGYTSASTDTQYF. CDR3 nucleotide sequence: TGCGCCCACCAGAAGCGGGAGGGCTATACCTCGGCTAGCACAGATACGCAGTATTTT.

The chain links TRBV5-4 to TRBJ1-1; no clear D gene. CDR3 length equals 16 residues. Germline V gene data show CDR1 as SGHNT and CDR2 as YYREEE (reference sequence). The V end was cut by 4 bases, the J end by 0 bases, with 16 bases between. CDR3 region: CASSPALGPMNTEAFF. DNA of the CDR3: TGTGCCAGCAGCCCCGCTCTTGGGCCCATGAACACTGAAGCTTTCTTT.

The table lists this clone with a few counts. The chain is built from TRBV7-8 and TRBJ2-7; a possible D gene is TRBD1 (6 bases). The CDR3 runs to 12 residues. The V end was cut by 2 bases, the J end by 4 bases, with 6 bases between. The germline gives CDR1 SGHVS, CDR2 FQNEAQ. CDR3 residues: CASSLRGYEQYF. In DNA, the CDR3 is TGTGCCAGCAGCTTAAGGGGGTACGAGCAGTACTTC. Full variable domain (remainder filled in from reference TRBV7-8 and TRBJ2-7): GAGVSQSPRYKVAKRGQDVALRCDPISGHVSLFWYQQALGQGPEFLTYFQNEAQLDKSGLPSDRFFAERPEGSVSTLKIQRTQQEDSAVYLCASSLRGYEQYFGPGTRLTVT.

As concerns this clone: At the DNA level, this CDR3 is encoded by other sequences in the same sample as well. The chain is built from TRBV27 and TRBJ1-1; D not resolved. The CDR3 is 13 residues long. V was shortened by 0 bases and J by 7 bases, with 9 bases between the two germline ends. The germline V gene has CDR1 MNHEY and CDR2 SMNVEV (reference sequence). CDR3 residues: CASSLSGGREAFF. The CDR3 nucleotides read TGTGCCAGCAGTTTATCGGGCGGCCGTGAAGCTTTCTTT.

As DNA, the CDR3 is TGCGCCAGCAGCATAACGAGCTCTGGGGCCAACGTCCTGACTTTC. As protein: CASSITSSGANVLTF. The chain links TRBV5-1 to TRBJ2-6, with D unclear. The CDR3 loop spans 15 amino acids. Trimming pared 4 bases from V and 0 bases from J, leaving 8 bases between. From germline, CDR1 is SGHRS and CDR2 YFSETQ. Drawing the rest from reference TRBV5-1 and TRBJ2-6, the complete variable domain is KAGVTQTPRYLIKTRGQQVTLSCSPISGHRSVSWYQQTPGQGLQFLFEYFSETQRNKGNFPGRFSGRQFSNSRSEMNVSTLELGDSALYLCASSITSSGANVLTFGAGSRLTVL.

V is TRBV10-3 and J is TRBJ2-1, with TRBD1 as a possible D gene (6 bases). The CDR3 covers 15 residues. Germline V gene sequence: CDR1 ENHRY, CDR2 SYGVKD. V lost 2 bases and J lost 5, with 13 bases in between. The CDR3, as DNA: TGTGCCATCAGTGAGGGACAGCAGATGAACAATGAGCAGTTCTTC. It specifies CAISEGQQMNNEQFF.

The chain's CDR3 is CASSLMDRGFYEQYF. The CDR3 bases are TGTGCCAGCAGCTTAATGGACAGGGGTTTTTACGAGCAGTACTTC. The chain joins TRBV7-9 to TRBJ2-7; 9 bases are a match to TRBD1. V was pared by 2 bases and J by 4 bases, with 6 bases of the junction left unmatched. Germline CDR1 and CDR2: SEHNR and FQNEAQ (reference sequence). The CDR3 loop spans 15 amino acids.

The chain is built from TRBV19 and TRBJ2-7; TRBD1 agrees at 8 bases. The CDR3 totals 14 residues. V lost 7 bases and J lost 2; bases outside the gene matches: 7. Germline CDR1 LNHDA, CDR2 SQIVND (reference sequence). CDR3 sequence: CASTPTGATYEQYF. CDR3 bases: TGTGCCAGTACCCCGACAGGGGCTACCTACGAGCAGTACTTC.

The rearrangement links TRBV5-8 to TRBJ2-1, with D possibly TRBD1 on 5 matching bases. This CDR3 comprises 14 residues. Trimming took 2 bases from V and 2 from J, leaving 8 bases between them. Germline V gene data show CDR1 as SGHTS and CDR2 as YDEGEE. In DNA, the CDR3 is TGTGCCAGCAGCTTAGGGGCCACCTACAATGAGCAGTTCTTC. It codes for CASSLGATYNEQFF.